This is a list of T cell receptor beta chains from one sample in a study of T cell responses to AZD1222 COVID-19 vaccine. Assay: immunoSEQ multiplex PCR; the TCRdb copy retains only in-frame clones and omits some. The data hold tens of thousands of clones, with around 90% observed a single time. The sequencing used peripheral blood, collected on day 0 of AZD1222 vaccination. The receptors derive from an adult in good health. Both conserved end residues are part of each CDR3. Each record gives: J gene, D gene, V gene, CDR3 protein, CDR3 DNA. D genes are given only for firm matches.

j_gene: TRBJ1-2
d_gene: NA
v_gene: TRBV6-2/TRBV6-3
CDR3aa: CASSLALANYGYTF
CDR3nt: TGTGCCAGCAGCCTCGCGTTAGCTAACTATGGCTACACCTTC

j_gene: TRBJ2-3
d_gene: NA
v_gene: TRBV11-3
CDR3aa: CASSFDRSTDTQYF
CDR3nt: TGTGCCAGCAGCTTCGACAGGAGCACAGATACGCAGTATTTT

j_gene: TRBJ2-1
d_gene: TRBD2
v_gene: TRBV9
CDR3aa: CASSVSLRGGYNEQFF
CDR3nt: TGTGCCAGCAGCGTAAGTTTGCGGGGGGGCTACAATGAGCAGTTCTTC

j_gene: TRBJ1-5
d_gene: NA
v_gene: TRBV27
CDR3aa: CASSLSRGNQPQHF
CDR3nt: TGTGCCAGCAGTTTATCGAGGGGTAATCAGCCCCAGCATTTT

j_gene: TRBJ2-3
d_gene: TRBD2
v_gene: TRBV7-3
CDR3aa: CASSLFLSGGDADTQYF
CDR3nt: TGTGCCAGCAGCTTATTCCTAAGCGGGGGGGACGCAGATACGCAGTATTTT

j_gene: TRBJ1-5
d_gene: NA
v_gene: TRBV24-1
CDR3aa: CATSDFGQPQHF
CDR3nt: TGTGCCACCAGTGATTTTGGTCAGCCCCAGCATTTT

j_gene: TRBJ1-1
d_gene: NA
v_gene: TRBV27
CDR3aa: CASSLFWGTPEAFF
CDR3nt: TGTGCCAGCAGTTTATTTTGGGGCACTCCTGAAGCTTTCTTT

j_gene: TRBJ2-5
d_gene: TRBD2
v_gene: TRBV7-9
CDR3aa: CASSPQGGAGETQYF
CDR3nt: TGTGCCAGCAGCCCCCAGGGAGGGGCCGGGGAGACCCAGTACTTC

j_gene: TRBJ1-2
d_gene: TRBD1
v_gene: TRBV13
CDR3aa: CASSLEVDRVIHGYTF
CDR3nt: TGTGCCAGCAGCTTAGAGGTGGACAGGGTTATTCATGGCTACACCTTC

j_gene: TRBJ2-7
d_gene: TRBD1
v_gene: TRBV5-1
CDR3aa: CASSPGQGLNEQYF
CDR3nt: TGCGCCAGCAGTCCGGGACAGGGGCTGAACGAGCAGTACTTC

j_gene: TRBJ2-7
d_gene: TRBD1
v_gene: TRBV27
CDR3aa: CASSSGTGGFEQYF
CDR3nt: TGTGCCAGCAGTTCCGGGACAGGGGGTTTCGAGCAGTACTTC

j_gene: TRBJ2-3
d_gene: NA
v_gene: TRBV7-9
CDR3aa: CASSLEARTDTQYF
CDR3nt: TGTGCCAGCAGCTTGGAAGCACGCACAGATACGCAGTATTTT

j_gene: TRBJ2-3
d_gene: TRBD2
v_gene: TRBV7-2
CDR3aa: CASSRGGSGSDTQYF
CDR3nt: TGTGCCAGCAGCCGGGGGGGCTCGGGGTCAGATACGCAGTATTTT

j_gene: TRBJ1-2
d_gene: TRBD1
v_gene: TRBV19
CDR3aa: CASSTGTGRGNYGYTF
CDR3nt: TGTGCCAGTAGTACGGGGACAGGTCGAGGTAACTATGGCTACACCTTC